The 24 T cell receptor beta chains below all came from one sample that was sequenced in a study of blood T cell repertoires in COVID-19. The protocol was immunoSEQ multiplex PCR, while the TCRdb copy is restricted to in-frame clones and leaves out a portion. Of hundreds of thousands of clones listed, just under 90% were seen once; the top ten hold approximately 1.8%. What was sequenced was peripheral blood. Receptors were obtained from a woman aged 25 to 39 with COVID-19, enrolled during active disease.

The CDR3 coding sequence is TGTGCCAGTACGGGACAGCTCAATCAGCCCCAGCATTTT. Translation: CASTGQLNQPQHF. J is TRBJ1-5 and V is TRBV19, with 7 positions matching TRBD1. The CDR3 is made up of 13 amino acids. Per germline, CDR1 LNHDA and CDR2 SQIVND (reference sequence). With V trimmed by 7 bases and J by 3 bases, 3 bases remained unmatched.

J is TRBJ1-2 and V is TRBV4-1, with 7 bases that match TRBD1. Losses at the gene ends were 0 bases for V and 0 bases for J; bases not matched to a gene: 13. From germline, CDR1 is MGHRA and CDR2 YSYEKL. This CDR3 has 19 residues. The CDR3 coding sequence is TGCGCCAGCAGCCAAGATGAGGGGGACAGTCAGTTCTCTAACTATGGCTACACCTTC. Translated, it gives CASSQDEGDSQFSNYGYTF.

The chain joins TRBV6-5 to TRBJ1-5; D unclear. Germline assignment: CDR1 MNHEY and CDR2 SVGAGI. V dropped 4 bases and J dropped 5 bases, with 12 bases sitting between them. The CDR3 is made up of 14 amino acids. The CDR3: CASSFRHGDQPQHF. CDR3 sequence (DNA): TGTGCCAGCAGTTTCCGACACGGTGATCAGCCCCAGCATTTT.

The gene calls are TRBV5-8 and TRBJ2-5; possible D gene TRBD2, 5 bases. This CDR3 has 15 amino acids. The V gene's germline CDR1 is SGHTS and CDR2 YDEGEE. V lost 1 base, J lost 5 bases, and 15 bases lay in between. CDR3 region: CASSLKGSGKETQYF. The DNA of the CDR3 is TGTGCCAGCAGCTTGAAAGGGAGTGGAAAGGAGACCCAGTACTTC.

The chain joins TRBV19 to TRBJ1-3; no clear D gene. CDR3 length equals 16 residues. Germline lookup yields CDR1 LNHDA and CDR2 SQIVND (reference sequence). Trimming pared 3 bases from V and 0 bases from J, leaving 12 bases between. The CDR3 protein is CASSIGRGYSGNTIYF. CDR3 in DNA: TGTGCCAGTAGTATTGGGCGCGGGTACTCTGGAAACACCATATATTTT.

The J gene is TRBJ2-1, the V gene TRBV2; 8 bases match TRBD2. V trimming: 2 bases; J trimming: 12 bases; junction bases outside the gene matches: 12. Germline CDR1 reads SNHLY; CDR2 reads FYNNEI. This CDR3 spans 15 amino acids. DNA for the CDR3: TGTGCCAGCAGTGAAATTCGAGGGGGACTAGTTGGGCAGTTCTTC. Protein: CASSEIRGGLVGQFF.

V usage is TRBV12-3 or TRBV12-4 and J usage is TRBJ1-5; D is ambiguous. Between the trimmed V and J ends, which lost 2 bases and 5 bases, there was a span of 4 bases. The CDR3 is 12 amino acids. CDR3 in amino acids: CASSLLHQPQHF. CDR3 in DNA: TGTGCCAGCAGTTTACTTCATCAGCCCCAGCATTTT.

The chain carries TRBV2 and TRBJ2-7; 7 bases are shared with TRBD2. This CDR3 contains 13 residues. Trimming took 7 bases from V and 7 from J; bases not matched to a gene: 10. Germline loops: CDR1 SNHLY, CDR2 FYNNEI. CDR3 residues: CASTVGGMGEQYV. The CDR3 bases are TGTGCCAGCACTGTGGGGGGGATGGGAGAGCAGTACGTC.

This CDR3 is CASSIITLEGEVTEAFF. CDR3 DNA: TGTGCCAGTAGTATTATTACGTTGGAAGGGGAAGTCACTGAAGCTTTCTTT. The rearrangement links TRBV19 to TRBJ1-1; D might be TRBD1 (5 bases). Looked up from germline, CDR1 is LNHDA and CDR2 is SQIVND (reference sequence). V lost 3 bases and J 4 bases, leaving 21 bases between the germline ends. The CDR3 is 17 residues long. Variable domain in full (rest from reference TRBV19 and TRBJ1-1): DGGITQSPKYLFRKEGQNVTLSCEQNLNHDAMYWYRQDPGQGLRLIYYSQIVNDFQKGDIAEGYSVSREKKESFPLTVTSAQKNPTAFYLCASSIITLEGEVTEAFFGQGTRLTVV.

This chain uses TRBV2 with TRBJ2-1; 12 nucleotides align to TRBD1. Germline V gene lookup returns CDR1 SNHLY and CDR2 FYNNEI. The V and J ends lost 5 bases and 3 bases, in that order; junction bases with no gene match: 8. The CDR3 has 17 amino acids. In nucleotides, the CDR3 is TGTGCCAGCAGTACCGGGACAGGGGGCAAGGACTACAATGAGCAGTTCTTC. It specifies CASSTGTGGKDYNEQFF.

The rearrangement joins TRBV13 to TRBJ1-2, with 7 bases aligning to TRBD1. The CDR3 runs to 14 residues. Germline V CDR1 and CDR2: PRHDT, FYEKMQ (reference sequence). With V trimmed by 5 bases and J by 2 bases, 5 bases remained unmatched. This chain's CDR3 is CASSRQDRNYGYTF. The CDR3 region has the DNA TGTGCCAGCAGCCGACAGGACAGGAACTATGGCTACACCTTC.

This chain connects TRBV19 to TRBJ1-1, with unresolved D. Germline values: CDR1 LNHDA, CDR2 SQIVND (reference sequence). The CDR3 spans 15 residues. V lost 3 bases and J lost 1, with 12 bases in between. The CDR3 coding sequence is TGTGCCAGTAGTATTGGGCGCCCTCGGAACACTGAAGCTTTCTTT. Its translation is CASSIGRPRNTEAFF.

This clone has only one observation. This rearrangement joins TRBV5-5 to TRBJ1-5; D is uncertain. Germline V gene data show CDR1 as SGHKS and CDR2 as YYEKEE (reference sequence). Trimming removed 1 base at V and 4 bases at J, with 12 bases between. The CDR3 is made up of 15 amino acids. CDR3 coding DNA: TGTGCCAGCAGCTTGTACGGGTCCCCGAATCAGCCCCAGCATTTT. Protein product: CASSLYGSPNQPQHF.

The chain links TRBV9 to TRBJ1-2, with 11 bases aligning to TRBD1. The germline V gene encodes CDR1 SGDLS and CDR2 YYNGEE. The V gene end was trimmed by 4 bases and the J gene end by 4 bases; junction bases not matched to a gene: 3. The CDR3 loop spans 14 amino acids. CDR3 bases: TGTGCCAGCAGCAAAGGACAGGGGGCCTATGGCTACACCTTC. It encodes CASSKGQGAYGYTF. Combining the CDR3 with reference TRBV9 and TRBJ1-2 gives the whole variable domain DSGVTQTPKHLITATGQRVTLRCSPRSGDLSVYWYQQSLDQGLQFLIQYYNGEERAKGNILERFSAQQFPDLHSELNLSSLELGDSALYFCASSKGQGAYGYTFGSGTRLTVV.

V and J are TRBV3-1 (or the pseudogene TRBV3-2) and TRBJ1-2, with D perhaps matching TRBD1 (5 bases). The germline V gene has CDR1 LGHDT and CDR2 YNNKEL (reference sequence). This CDR3 has 13 residues. Between the trimmed V and J ends, which lost 2 bases and 8 bases, there was a span of 12 bases. CDR3 amino acids: CASSQRQGLGYTF. The CDR3 nucleotides read TGTGCCAGCAGCCAAAGGCAGGGCTTGGGCTACACCTTC.

The chain carries TRBV6-6 and TRBJ1-4; the D is unclear. Trimming took 5 bases from V and 0 from J, leaving 10 bases between them. The length of the CDR3 is 15 residues. Germline-derived CDR1 and CDR2 are MNHNY and SVGAGI (reference sequence). The CDR3 DNA reads TGTGCCAGCAGTCCCAGAGGGTCAACTAATGAAAAACTGTTTTTT. Translation gives CASSPRGSTNEKLFF.

This clone occurred once. V gene TRBV20-1 combines with J gene TRBJ2-1, with 7 positions matching TRBD2. The CDR3 runs to 11 residues. V dropped 4 bases and J dropped 9; count of bases not matched to a gene: 3. Germline lookup yields CDR1 DFQATT and CDR2 SNEGSKA (reference sequence). The CDR3 is CSATRGSEQFF. The CDR3 bases are TGCAGTGCTACCCGCGGGAGTGAGCAGTTCTTC.

The chain joins TRBV30 to TRBJ2-5, with 7 bases lining up with TRBD1. This CDR3 has 11 amino acids. V shed 3 bases, J shed 5 bases, and the junction held 0 bases outside the gene matches. Per the germline V gene, CDR1 is GTSNPN and CDR2 is SVGIG (reference sequence). CDR3 protein: CAWRTGETQYF. The CDR3 bases are TGTGCCTGGAGGACAGGGGAGACCCAGTACTTC.

This CDR3 is CASSATGGETEAFF. The DNA of the CDR3 is TGTGCCAGCAGCGCGACCGGGGGGGAAACTGAAGCTTTCTTT. This chain uses TRBV6-6 with TRBJ1-1; tentative D call: TRBD1 (5 bases). Germline CDR1 and CDR2: MNHNY and SVGAGI (reference sequence). The CDR3 runs 14 residues. V was shortened by 6 bases and J by 5 bases, with 16 bases between the two germline ends.

The J gene is TRBJ2-3, the V gene TRBV4-2; 8 bases line up with TRBD2. Germline trimming cut 1 base from V and 1 base from J; bases unmatched to any gene: 1. In germline, CDR1 is LGHNA, CDR2 YNFKEQ. This CDR3 spans 15 amino acids. DNA of the CDR3: TGTGCCAGCAGCCAAGGGCGGGGGGGCACAGATACGCAGTATTTT. This encodes CASSQGRGGTDTQYF.

A remark on this clone: The CDR3 ends on some other residue instead of the conserved phenylalanine or tryptophan, so this is likely a read error. The limits of the CDR3 on the DNA are not certain, so only TCRdb's listed CDR3 is given. The chain uses TRBV4-1 and TRBJ2-7; whether TRBD2, the table's D call, matches the DNA was not checked. The CDR3 numbers 12 amino acids, ends counted. Germline V lookup: CDR1 MGHRA, CDR2 YSYEKL. This chain's CDR3 is CASSPTSGGPGI.

The rearrangement joins TRBV2 to TRBJ1-4, with TRBD1 matching over 10 bases. The length of the CDR3 is 14 residues. V dropped 10 bases and J dropped 10; count of bases not matched to a gene: 12. Germline V gives CDR1 SNHLY, CDR2 FYNNEI. The CDR3 here is CATDVRDRGGKLFF. The CDR3 DNA follows: TGTGCCACCGACGTACGGGACAGGGGTGGAAAACTGTTTTTT.

This chain links TRBV7-9 with TRBJ1-3; D is unresolved. Germline V gene lookup returns CDR1 SEHNR and CDR2 FQNEAQ (reference sequence). V lost 2 bases and J lost 7, with 6 bases in between. The CDR3 length is 12 residues. The CDR3 loop is CASSLFGNTIYF. CDR3 DNA sequence: TGTGCCAGCAGCTTATTCGGGAACACCATATATTTT.

The rearrangement joins TRBV23-1 to TRBJ1-1; 7 bases align to TRBD1. TRBV23-1 is labeled an ORF, and its function is uncertain. V gave up 1 base and J gave up 3 bases; unmatched junction bases: 8. The CDR3 runs to 16 residues. The CDR3 sequence: CASSQFSGGQHTEAFF. In DNA, the CDR3 is TGCGCCAGCAGTCAATTCTCAGGGGGTCAACACACTGAAGCTTTCTTT.